This T cell receptor beta chain was recorded in a study of shared T cell receptors in the human thymus. The assay was immunoSEQ multiplex PCR, and TCRdb's table has in-frame clones only and misses some. This table has some 760,000 clones, 80% to 90% appearing once. This CDR3 contains 12 residues. CDR1 is GTSNPN and CDR2 is SVGIG in the germline V gene (reference sequence). Trimming stripped 6 bases from V and 3 bases from J, with 9 bases between. These data also featured in a second study, about human thymus T cells. That work adds: Thymic samples were excised during corrective heart operations. Related reports documented highly overlapping thymic repertoires among unrelated individuals.

V usage is TRBV30 and J usage is TRBJ2-1, with a possible D match to TRBD1 (6 bases). The sequenced material came from thymocytes. The clonotype comes from a girl under three years old with a congenital heart defect. The DNA of the CDR3 is TGTGCCTGTTCGGACAGCTACAATGAGCAGTTCTTC. As protein: CACSDSYNEQFF.